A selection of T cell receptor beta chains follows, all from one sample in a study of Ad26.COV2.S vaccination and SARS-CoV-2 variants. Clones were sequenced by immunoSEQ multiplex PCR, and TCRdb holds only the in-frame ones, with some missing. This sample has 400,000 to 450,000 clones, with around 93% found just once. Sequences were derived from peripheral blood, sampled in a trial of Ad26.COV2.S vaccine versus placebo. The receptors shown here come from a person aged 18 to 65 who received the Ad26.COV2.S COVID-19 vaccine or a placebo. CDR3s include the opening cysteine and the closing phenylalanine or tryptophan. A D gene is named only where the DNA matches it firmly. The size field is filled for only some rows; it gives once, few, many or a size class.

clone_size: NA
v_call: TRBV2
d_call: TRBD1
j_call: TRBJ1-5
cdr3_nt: TGTGCCAGCAGAGCGGGACAGCTTGGGTCTGGTAATCAGCCCCAGCATTTT
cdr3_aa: CASRAGQLGSGNQPQHF

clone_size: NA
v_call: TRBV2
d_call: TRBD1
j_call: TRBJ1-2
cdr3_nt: TGTGCCAGCAGTGAGGCGTGGGACAGGAACTATGGCTACACCTTC
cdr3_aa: CASSEAWDRNYGYTF

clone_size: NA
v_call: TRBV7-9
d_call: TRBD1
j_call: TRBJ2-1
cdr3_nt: TGTGCCAGCAGATCAACGGGACAGGTCGACAATGAGCAGTTCTTC
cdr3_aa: CASRSTGQVDNEQFF

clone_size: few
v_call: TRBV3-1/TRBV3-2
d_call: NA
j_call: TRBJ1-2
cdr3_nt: TGTGCCAGCAGCCAAGTGGGGTCGGGGATGGATGGCTACACCTTC
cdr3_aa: CASSQVGSGMDGYTF

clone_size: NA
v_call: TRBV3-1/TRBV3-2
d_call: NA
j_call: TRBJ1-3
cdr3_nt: TGTGCCAGCAGCCAAGCTGGAAACACCATATATTTT
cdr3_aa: CASSQAGNTIYF

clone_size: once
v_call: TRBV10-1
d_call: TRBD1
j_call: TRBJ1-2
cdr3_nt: TGCGCCAGCAGTGAATTTTACGACAGGGGGGTTAACTATGGCTACACCTTC
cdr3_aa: CASSEFYDRGVNYGYTF

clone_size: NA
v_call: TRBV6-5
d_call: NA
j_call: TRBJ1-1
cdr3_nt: TGTGCCAGCAGGGACAGGAACACTGAAGCTTTCTTT
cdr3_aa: CASRDRNTEAFF

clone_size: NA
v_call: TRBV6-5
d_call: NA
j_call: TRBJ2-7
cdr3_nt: TGTGCCAGCAGTTTACCCCGGGTTACCTACGAGCAGTACTTC
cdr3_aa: CASSLPRVTYEQYF

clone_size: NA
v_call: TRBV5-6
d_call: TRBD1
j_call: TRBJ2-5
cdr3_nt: TGTGCCAGCAGCTTGGGTTCCACAGGGGTCCGAGAGACCCAGTACTTC
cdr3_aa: CASSLGSTGVRETQYF

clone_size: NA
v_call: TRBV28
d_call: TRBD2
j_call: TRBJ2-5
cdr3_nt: TGTGCCAGCAGTAATAGCGGGGGGGCTAGGGGACAAGAGACCCAGTACTTC
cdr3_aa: CASSNSGGARGQETQYF

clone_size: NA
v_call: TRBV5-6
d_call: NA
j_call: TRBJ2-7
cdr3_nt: TGTGCCAGCAGCCCCGCAGCGACCTACGAGCAGTACTTC
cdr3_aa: CASSPAATYEQYF

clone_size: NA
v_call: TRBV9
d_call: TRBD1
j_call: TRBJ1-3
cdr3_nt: TGTGCCAGCAGCGGGACAGGGATCGGAAACACCATATATTTT
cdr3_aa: CASSGTGIGNTIYF

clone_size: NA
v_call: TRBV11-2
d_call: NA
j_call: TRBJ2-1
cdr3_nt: TGTGCCAGCAGCTTAGGGGGGCACCTTAATGAGCAGTTCTTC
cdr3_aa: CASSLGGHLNEQFF

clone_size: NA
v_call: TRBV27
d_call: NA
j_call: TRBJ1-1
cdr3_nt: TGTGCCAGCAGTTTATATCCGGGGCCAAACACTGAAGCTTTCTTT
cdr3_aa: CASSLYPGPNTEAFF

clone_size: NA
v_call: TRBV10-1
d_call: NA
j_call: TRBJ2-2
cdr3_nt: TGCGCCAGCAGCCCCGGGACCGGGGGAACCGGGGAGCTGTTTTTT
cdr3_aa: CASSPGTGGTGELFF

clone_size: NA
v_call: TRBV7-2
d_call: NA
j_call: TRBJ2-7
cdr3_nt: TGTGCCAGCAGCCTGACAGGCTCAACCTACGAGCAGTACTTC
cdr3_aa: CASSLTGSTYEQYF

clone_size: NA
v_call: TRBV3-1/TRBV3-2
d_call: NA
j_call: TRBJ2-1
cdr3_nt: TGTGCCAGCAGCCAAAGAATTAGCAATGAGCAGTTCTTC
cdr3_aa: CASSQRISNEQFF

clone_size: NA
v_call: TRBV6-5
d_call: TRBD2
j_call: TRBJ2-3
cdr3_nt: TGTGCCAGCGGGATAGTCGGGGGGACAGATACGCAGTATTTT
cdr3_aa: CASGIVGGTDTQYF

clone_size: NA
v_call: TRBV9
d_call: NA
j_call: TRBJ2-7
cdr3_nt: TGTGCCAGCAGCGTAGGGAACTACGAGCAGTACTTC
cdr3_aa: CASSVGNYEQYF

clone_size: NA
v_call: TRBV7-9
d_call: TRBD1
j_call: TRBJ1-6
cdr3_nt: TGTGCCAGCAACTTAGGACAGGCGTATTCACCCCTCCACTTT
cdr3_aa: CASNLGQAYSPLHF

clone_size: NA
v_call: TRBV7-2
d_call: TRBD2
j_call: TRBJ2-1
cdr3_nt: TGTGCCAGCAGCTTAGAGGCGGGACTAGCGGATAATGAGCAGTTCTTC
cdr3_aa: CASSLEAGLADNEQFF

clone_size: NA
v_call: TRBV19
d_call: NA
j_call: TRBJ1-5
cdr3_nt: TGTGCCAGTAGTATCTGGGTGGAGGAGCCCCAGCATTTT
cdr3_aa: CASSIWVEEPQHF

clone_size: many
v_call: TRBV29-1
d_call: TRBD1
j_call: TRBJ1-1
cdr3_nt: TGCAGCCACAGGGGGCCAAAAGGAGCTTTCTTT
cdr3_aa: CSHRGPKGAFF

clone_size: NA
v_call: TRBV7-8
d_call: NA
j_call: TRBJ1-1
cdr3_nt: TGTGCCAGCAGCTCATGGACAGCTCGGGTCACTGAAGCTTTCTTT
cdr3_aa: CASSSWTARVTEAFF

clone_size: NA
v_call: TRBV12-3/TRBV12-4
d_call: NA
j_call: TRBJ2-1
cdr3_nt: TGTGCCAGCAGCCGGACGAATGAGCAGTTCTTC
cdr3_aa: CASSRTNEQFF

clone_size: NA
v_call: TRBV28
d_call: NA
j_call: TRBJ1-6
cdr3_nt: TGTGCCAGCAGTCTTTCCTTATCACCCCTCCACTTT
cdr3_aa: CASSLSLSPLHF

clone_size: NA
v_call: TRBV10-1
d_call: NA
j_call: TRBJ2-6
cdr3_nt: TGCGCCAGCAGTGCGGGAGACCTCTCTGGGGCCAACGTCCTGACTTTC
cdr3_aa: CASSAGDLSGANVLTF

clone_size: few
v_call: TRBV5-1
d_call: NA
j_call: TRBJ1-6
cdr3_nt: TGCGCCAGCAGCTTGAGCCAGGGTAATTCACCCCTCCACTTT
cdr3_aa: CASSLSQGNSPLHF

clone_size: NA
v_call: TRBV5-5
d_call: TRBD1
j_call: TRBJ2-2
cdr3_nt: TGTGCCAGCAGCTTGGACAGGGGGACGAACACCGGGGAGCTGTTTTTT
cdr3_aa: CASSLDRGTNTGELFF

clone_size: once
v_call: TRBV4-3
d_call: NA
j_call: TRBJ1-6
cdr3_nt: TGCGCCAGCAGCCAAGTGCCCGGGGGCGAAACTTATAATTCACCCCTCCACTTT
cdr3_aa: CASSQVPGGETYNSPLHF

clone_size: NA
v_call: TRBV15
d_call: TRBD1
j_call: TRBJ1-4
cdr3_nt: TGTGCCACCAGCAGGACAGGGAGGACTAATGAAAAACTGTTTTTT
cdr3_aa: CATSRTGRTNEKLFF

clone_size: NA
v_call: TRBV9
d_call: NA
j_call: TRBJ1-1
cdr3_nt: TGTGCCAGCAGCGCTTACCCACAGGGCACCTATCCGAACACTGAAGCTTTCTTT
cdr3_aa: CASSAYPQGTYPNTEAFF

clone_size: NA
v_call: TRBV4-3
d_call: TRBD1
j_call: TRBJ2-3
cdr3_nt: TGCGCCAGCAGCCAAGATCGGACAGGGGCCGCAGATACGCAGTATTTT
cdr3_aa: CASSQDRTGAADTQYF

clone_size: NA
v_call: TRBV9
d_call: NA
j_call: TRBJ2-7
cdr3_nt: TGTGCCAGCAGCGTAGCCCCGGACAGCTCCTACGAGCAGTACTTC
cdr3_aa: CASSVAPDSSYEQYF

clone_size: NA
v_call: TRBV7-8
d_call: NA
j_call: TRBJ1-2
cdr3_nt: TGTGCCAGCAGCCCGACCCCCATACCAGAGACGAACTATGGCTACACCTTC
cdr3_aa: CASSPTPIPETNYGYTF

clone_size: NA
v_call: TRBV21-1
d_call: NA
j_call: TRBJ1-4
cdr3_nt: TGTGCCAGCAGGGACAGGGAGCCTAATGAAAAACTGTTTTTT
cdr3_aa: CASRDREPNEKLFF

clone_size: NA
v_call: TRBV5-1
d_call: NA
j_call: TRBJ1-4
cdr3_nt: TGCGCCAGCAAGCCGGACCCTTCAACTAATGAAAAACTGTTTTTT
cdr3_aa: CASKPDPSTNEKLFF

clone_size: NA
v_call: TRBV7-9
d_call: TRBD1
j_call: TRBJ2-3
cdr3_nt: TGTGCCAGCAGCTTAGGTCAGACAGGGGCAGATACGCAGTATTTT
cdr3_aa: CASSLGQTGADTQYF

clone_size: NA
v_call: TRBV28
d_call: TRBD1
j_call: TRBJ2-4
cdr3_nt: TGTGCCAGCAGAGGGGGGACAGGGGCCAAAAACATTCAGTACTTC
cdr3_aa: CASRGGTGAKNIQYF

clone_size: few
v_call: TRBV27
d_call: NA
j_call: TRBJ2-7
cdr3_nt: TGTGCCAGCAGTTTATGGGGCCTTAAATACGAGCAGTACTTC
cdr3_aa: CASSLWGLKYEQYF

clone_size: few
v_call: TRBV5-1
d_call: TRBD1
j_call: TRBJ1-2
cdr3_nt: TGCGCCAGCAGCTCGGGACAGAACTATGGCTACACCTTC
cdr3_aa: CASSSGQNYGYTF

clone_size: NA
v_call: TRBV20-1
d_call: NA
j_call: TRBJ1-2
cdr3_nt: TGCAGTGCTAGTTTTTCTCGGTGGGGTGGCTACACCTTC
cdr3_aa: CSASFSRWGGYTF

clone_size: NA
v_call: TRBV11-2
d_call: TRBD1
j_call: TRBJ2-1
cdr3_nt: TGTGCCAGCCCGGGACAGGACCACAATGAGCAGTTCTTC
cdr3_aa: CASPGQDHNEQFF

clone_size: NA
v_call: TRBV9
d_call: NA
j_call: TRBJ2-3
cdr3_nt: TGTGCCAGCAGCGTAGCTGGTACAGTCATCACAGATACGCAGTATTTT
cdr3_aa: CASSVAGTVITDTQYF

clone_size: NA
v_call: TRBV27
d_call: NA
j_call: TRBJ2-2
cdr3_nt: TGTGCCAGCAGTTCGTTCGTGAGAAGGGTGGGCGACGGGGAGCTGTTTTTT
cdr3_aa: CASSSFVRRVGDGELFF

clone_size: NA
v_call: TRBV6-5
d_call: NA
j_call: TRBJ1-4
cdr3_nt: TGTGCCAGCACGAGGACCGCCACAACTAATGAAAAACTGTTTTTT
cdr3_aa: CASTRTATTNEKLFF

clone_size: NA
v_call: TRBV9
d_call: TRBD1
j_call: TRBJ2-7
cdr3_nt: TGTGCCAGCAGCTTCCAGGGGGAGCTGTACTTC
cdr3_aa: CASSFQGELYF

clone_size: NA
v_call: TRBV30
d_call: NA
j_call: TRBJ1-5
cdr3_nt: TGTGCCTGGAGTGGGACAGATCAGCCCCAGCATTTT
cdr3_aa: CAWSGTDQPQHF

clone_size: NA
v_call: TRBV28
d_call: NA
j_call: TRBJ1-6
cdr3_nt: TGTGCCAGCAGTTTCCGAGGATCCGGGTCACCCCTCCACTTT
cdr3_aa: CASSFRGSGSPLHF

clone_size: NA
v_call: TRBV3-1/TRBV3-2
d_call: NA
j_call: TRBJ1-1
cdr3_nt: TGTGCCAGCAGCCGCAGATCCCTAAACGCGGGGCCCACTGAAGCTTTCTTT
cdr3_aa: CASSRRSLNAGPTEAFF

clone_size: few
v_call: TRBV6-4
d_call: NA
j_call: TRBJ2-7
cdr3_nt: TGTGCCAGCAGTGACTCGACCAGGGTTGGTTGGTACGAGCAGTACTTC
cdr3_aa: CASSDSTRVGWYEQYF

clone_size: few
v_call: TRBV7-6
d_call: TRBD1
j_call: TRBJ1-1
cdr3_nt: TGTGCCAGCAGCTGGGGACAGGGTGAAGCTTTCTTT
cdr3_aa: CASSWGQGEAFF

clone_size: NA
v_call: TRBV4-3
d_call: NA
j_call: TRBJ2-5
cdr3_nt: TGCGCCAGCAGTCGCGGCAGGGGGAGGCAAGAGACCCAGTACTTC
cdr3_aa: CASSRGRGRQETQYF